This TCR beta chain came from a study of T cells in Graves' hyperthyroidism and ophthalmopathy. The CDR3 spans 17 residues. V was pared by 0 bases and J by 2 bases, with 7 bases of the junction left unmatched. Germline values: CDR1 SGHAT, CDR2 FQNNGV. There are many counts of this clonotype. Its antigen is undetermined. RNA transcripts provided the source from which TCR beta CDR3 regions were amplified. An initial round of RT-PCR targeting the TCR CDR3 relied on the HTBI primer set. TCRdb re-called the multiplex PCR reads with MiXCR, one entry per CDR3 protein. The sample lists 300,000 to 350,000 distinct CDR3 sequences, around 18% occurring once. Subjects with ophthalmopathy showed a Clinical Activity Score no lower than 3, a NOSPECS grade no lower than 4, and a duration shorter than 3 months. Overall study results and limits: Most thyroid-expanded clonotypes above 0.001 were also found in blood.

Sequences were obtained from blood. The chain uses TRBV11-2 and TRBJ2-7; 10 nucleotides match TRBD2. This TCR derives from a woman aged 35 to 49 with Graves' ophthalmopathy. The CDR3 DNA sequence: TGTGCCAGCAGCTTAGAGGCTAGCGGGAGTACTCCCTACGAGCAGTACTTC. It yields the protein CASSLEASGSTPYEQYF.